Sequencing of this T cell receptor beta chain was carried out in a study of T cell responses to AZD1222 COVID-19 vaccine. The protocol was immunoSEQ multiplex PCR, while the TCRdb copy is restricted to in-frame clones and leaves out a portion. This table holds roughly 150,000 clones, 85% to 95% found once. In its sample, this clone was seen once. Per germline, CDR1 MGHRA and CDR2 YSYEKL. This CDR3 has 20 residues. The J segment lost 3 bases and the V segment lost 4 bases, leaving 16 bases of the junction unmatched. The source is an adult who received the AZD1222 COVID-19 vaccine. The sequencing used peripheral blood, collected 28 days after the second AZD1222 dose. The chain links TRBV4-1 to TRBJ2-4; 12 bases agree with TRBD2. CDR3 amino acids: CASSPRTLAGGPSGKNIQYF. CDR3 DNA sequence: TGCGCCAGCAGCCCCCGCACCCTAGCGGGAGGGCCATCTGGCAAAAACATTCAGTACTTC.